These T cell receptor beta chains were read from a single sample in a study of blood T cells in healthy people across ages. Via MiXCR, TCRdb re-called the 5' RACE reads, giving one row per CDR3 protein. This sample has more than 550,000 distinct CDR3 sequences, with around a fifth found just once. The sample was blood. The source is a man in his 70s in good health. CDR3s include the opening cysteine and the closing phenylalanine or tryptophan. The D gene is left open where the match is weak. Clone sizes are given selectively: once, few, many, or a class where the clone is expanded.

cdr3_nt: TGTGCCAGCATCGGGTCGACAGGGACTAGCGGGGGACCGGGGGAGCTGTTTTTT; cdr3_aa: CASIGSTGTSGGPGELFF; v_call: TRBV28; j_call: TRBJ2-2; d_call: TRBD2; clone_size: .
cdr3_nt: TGTGCCAGCAGGACAACTAGCGGGACCAATGAGCAGTTCTTC; cdr3_aa: CASRTTSGTNEQFF; v_call: TRBV7-9; j_call: TRBJ2-1; d_call: TRBD2; clone_size: .
cdr3_nt: TGTGCCAGCAGCCAAGAGACTAGCGGGGGGTACGAGCAGTACTTC; cdr3_aa: CASSQETSGGYEQYF; v_call: TRBV4-2; j_call: TRBJ2-7; d_call: TRBD2; clone_size: few
cdr3_nt: TGTACCAGCAGCCAACGGGCCAATGCTAATACGCAGTATTTT; cdr3_aa: CTSSQRANANTQYF; v_call: TRBV7-2; j_call: TRBJ2-3; d_call: .; clone_size: .
cdr3_nt: TGTGCCAGTAGTATTTGGGGGGAGGGGTTAGCCAAAAACATTCAGTACTTC; cdr3_aa: CASSIWGEGLAKNIQYF; v_call: TRBV19; j_call: TRBJ2-4; d_call: TRBD2; clone_size: .
cdr3_nt: TGTGCCAGCAGGGTAGGGACCGATACGCAGTATTTT; cdr3_aa: CASRVGTDTQYF; v_call: TRBV6-6; j_call: TRBJ2-3; d_call: .; clone_size: many
cdr3_nt: TGTGCCACCGCCCCGACACGCGGCAGTAGCAATCAGCCCCAGCATTTT; cdr3_aa: CATAPTRGSSNQPQHF; v_call: TRBV6-5; j_call: TRBJ1-5; d_call: .; clone_size: few
cdr3_nt: TGTGCCAGCAGTACCCTGGACAGGGCGAACACTGAAGCTTTCTTT; cdr3_aa: CASSTLDRANTEAFF; v_call: TRBV6-6; j_call: TRBJ1-1; d_call: TRBD1; clone_size: many
cdr3_nt: TGTGCCAGCAGCATTAAGCGGGGGGGTTACAATGAGCAGTTCTTC; cdr3_aa: CASSIKRGGYNEQFF; v_call: TRBV3-1; j_call: TRBJ2-1; d_call: TRBD2; clone_size: few
cdr3_nt: TGTGCCAGTAGTATATCTAGAACGGACATTCAGTACTTC; cdr3_aa: CASSISRTDIQYF; v_call: TRBV19; j_call: TRBJ2-4; d_call: .; clone_size: .
cdr3_nt: TGTGCCAGCAGCCAGACAGGGGGCTTGTCCAAAAACATTCAGTACTTC; cdr3_aa: CASSQTGGLSKNIQYF; v_call: TRBV28; j_call: TRBJ2-4; d_call: TRBD1; clone_size: few
cdr3_nt: TGTGCCAGCAGTTGGAGCGGGCGGGAGGTCTTTTTGATCGGGGAGCTGTTTTTT; cdr3_aa: CASSWSGREVFLIGELFF; v_call: TRBV6-2/TRBV6-3; j_call: TRBJ2-2; d_call: TRBD2; clone_size: .
cdr3_nt: TGTGCCAGCACCTCGTTGGGGCGGAAAGCTTTCTTT; cdr3_aa: CASTSLGRKAFF; v_call: TRBV28; j_call: TRBJ1-1; d_call: .; clone_size: .
cdr3_nt: TGTGCCAGCAGCGGACAGGGGGTCGAGCAGTACTTC; cdr3_aa: CASSGQGVEQYF; v_call: TRBV12-3/TRBV12-4; j_call: TRBJ2-7; d_call: TRBD1; clone_size: .
cdr3_nt: TGTGCCAGTAGTCCCTTGGGGACTTCGAGATGCGAAAAACTGTTTTTT; cdr3_aa: CASSPLGTSRCEKLFF; v_call: TRBV19; j_call: TRBJ1-4; d_call: .; clone_size: .
cdr3_nt: TGTGCCAGCGGGAAGGGAAACGATCAGCCCCAGCATTTT; cdr3_aa: CASGKGNDQPQHF; v_call: TRBV19; j_call: TRBJ1-5; d_call: .; clone_size: few
cdr3_nt: TGTGCCTGGAGTGTACTAGGGGCACTTGGCTACACCTTC; cdr3_aa: CAWSVLGALGYTF; v_call: TRBV30; j_call: TRBJ1-2; d_call: .; clone_size: few
cdr3_nt: TGTGCCAGCAGCGACCCCAACGAGATCTCTGACAATGAGCAGTTCTTC; cdr3_aa: CASSDPNEISDNEQFF; v_call: TRBV9; j_call: TRBJ2-1; d_call: .; clone_size: few
cdr3_nt: TGTGCCAGCTCACCACCTGCTAGCCCCATGGGCTACGAGCAGTACTTC; cdr3_aa: CASSPPASPMGYEQYF; v_call: TRBV18; j_call: TRBJ2-7; d_call: .; clone_size: .
cdr3_nt: TGTGCCAGCAGCTCGGTAGCGGGAGGCACAGATACGCAGTATTTT; cdr3_aa: CASSSVAGGTDTQYF; v_call: TRBV7-2; j_call: TRBJ2-3; d_call: TRBD2; clone_size: few
cdr3_nt: TGTGCCAGCAGCGTGGCAGGGGGCGGTCAGCCCCAGCATTTT; cdr3_aa: CASSVAGGGQPQHF; v_call: TRBV5-6; j_call: TRBJ1-5; d_call: TRBD1; clone_size: many
cdr3_nt: TGTGCCACCAGTGATCCCGGGACTAGGAGGAATGAGCAGTTCTTC; cdr3_aa: CATSDPGTRRNEQFF; v_call: TRBV24-1; j_call: TRBJ2-1; d_call: TRBD2; clone_size: .
cdr3_nt: TGTGCCAGCAGCACTCTGGGGGCGAACACTGAAGCTTTCTTT; cdr3_aa: CASSTLGANTEAFF; v_call: TRBV7-2; j_call: TRBJ1-1; d_call: .; clone_size: .
cdr3_nt: TGTGCCAGCAGTGGACCGGACAGGGGGCTATCCTACAATGAGCAGTTCTTC; cdr3_aa: CASSGPDRGLSYNEQFF; v_call: TRBV2; j_call: TRBJ2-1; d_call: TRBD1; clone_size: .
cdr3_nt: TGTGCCAGCAGTTTGACGGGGATGGATTCACCCCTCCACTTT; cdr3_aa: CASSLTGMDSPLHF; v_call: TRBV12-3/TRBV12-4; j_call: TRBJ1-6; d_call: .; clone_size: few
cdr3_nt: TGTGCCAGCAGGACTAGCGGGGGGGCCCGCGAATCCAATGAGCAGTTCTTC; cdr3_aa: CASRTSGGARESNEQFF; v_call: TRBV13; j_call: TRBJ2-1; d_call: TRBD2; clone_size: few
cdr3_nt: TGCAGTGCTAGGTTCGGGCCCGGCGAATTCTTC; cdr3_aa: CSARFGPGEFF; v_call: TRBV20-1; j_call: TRBJ2-1; d_call: .; clone_size: .
cdr3_nt: TGTGCCGGCAGCTTATCCCGTCTGACAGATACGCAGTATTTT; cdr3_aa: CAGSLSRLTDTQYF; v_call: TRBV7-2; j_call: TRBJ2-3; d_call: .; clone_size: few
cdr3_nt: TGCAGTGCTCCTAGCGGGGGACCCTACAATGAGCAGTTCTTC; cdr3_aa: CSAPSGGPYNEQFF; v_call: TRBV20-1; j_call: TRBJ2-1; d_call: TRBD2; clone_size: .
cdr3_nt: TGTGCCAGCAGCCAGGGACTTCTCATCTCTGGAAACACCATATATTTT; cdr3_aa: CASSQGLLISGNTIYF; v_call: TRBV5-6; j_call: TRBJ1-3; d_call: .; clone_size: .
cdr3_nt: TGCAGTGCTGCCCTGCCCGGGACAGATGAAGCTTTCTTT; cdr3_aa: CSAALPGTDEAFF; v_call: TRBV20-1; j_call: TRBJ1-1; d_call: TRBD1; clone_size: .
cdr3_nt: TGTGCCAGCAGCTTTCTTTTGGGATCCGGAAACACCATATATTTT; cdr3_aa: CASSFLLGSGNTIYF; v_call: TRBV11-2; j_call: TRBJ1-3; d_call: .; clone_size: few
cdr3_nt: TGCAGTGCTAGAGATATGCGGCAGGAAAATGAAAAACTGTTTTTT; cdr3_aa: CSARDMRQENEKLFF; v_call: TRBV20-1; j_call: TRBJ1-4; d_call: .; clone_size: .
cdr3_nt: TGTGCCAGCAGCCAAGTCAACGAGCGCACAGATACGCAGTATTTT; cdr3_aa: CASSQVNERTDTQYF; v_call: TRBV3-1; j_call: TRBJ2-3; d_call: .; clone_size: few
cdr3_nt: TGCGCCAGCAGCTTTCTGGCTATGAACACTGAAGCTTCCTTT; cdr3_aa: CASSFLAMNTEASF; v_call: TRBV5-1; j_call: TRBJ1-1; d_call: .; clone_size: .
cdr3_nt: TGCGCCAGCAGCTCCTCCGCTGGGGCCAACGTCCTGACTTTC; cdr3_aa: CASSSSAGANVLTF; v_call: TRBV5-1; j_call: TRBJ2-6; d_call: .; clone_size: few
cdr3_nt: TGCAGTGCTCCGGAGAGGAACTATGGCTACACCTTC; cdr3_aa: CSAPERNYGYTF; v_call: TRBV20-1; j_call: TRBJ1-2; d_call: .; clone_size: .